Shown below are 10 T cell receptor beta chains from a single sample sequenced in a study of T-cell reconstitution after alpha-beta-depleted transplantation in children. The library targeted TCRbeta and was prepared with unique molecular identifiers. TCRdb reprocessed the PCR reads via MiXCR and lists one record per CDR3 protein. The top ten hold 36% of the sample, which has roughly 570,000 distinct CDR3 sequences, 20% to 30% seen once. Sequences were derived from PBMCs, sampled before TCRalphabeta/CD19-depleted stem cell transplant. Receptors were obtained from a boy under two years old with Wiskott-Aldrich syndrome, due to receive a stem cell transplant.

V is TRBV4-1 and J is TRBJ1-1; weak D call: TRBD1 (6 bases). CDR3 length equals 18 residues. Germline V gene sequence: CDR1 MGHRA, CDR2 YSYEKL. Deletions cut 0 bases from V and 0 bases from J, with 17 bases between. The CDR3 protein is CASSQDAIAGDLNTEAFF. CDR3 sequence (DNA): TGCGCCAGCAGCCAAGATGCGATTGCAGGGGATCTGAACACTGAAGCTTTCTTT.

The chain recombines TRBV28 with TRBJ2-5; 7 bases match TRBD2. Germline V gene data show CDR1 as MDHEN and CDR2 as SYDVKM. V gave up 3 bases and J gave up 1 base; unmatched junction bases: 5. This CDR3 region has 15 residues. The CDR3, as DNA: TGTGCCAGCAGTTTTGGACTAGTCGGCCAAGAGACCCAGTACTTC. Translation: CASSFGLVGQETQYF.

The chain employs TRBV5-1 and TRBJ2-5; TRBD1 matches at 10 bases. The CDR3 totals 15 residues. V lost 4 bases to trimming and J lost 5 bases; unmatched junction nucleotides: 8. Germline V gives CDR1 SGHRS, CDR2 YFSETQ. CDR3 region: CASSPGQGSTETQYF. In DNA, the CDR3 is TGCGCCAGCAGCCCGGGACAGGGGAGTACGGAGACCCAGTACTTC.

The chain employs TRBV20-1 and TRBJ2-7; perhaps D is TRBD1 or TRBD2 (5 bases each). Per the germline V gene, CDR1 is DFQATT and CDR2 is SNEGSKA (reference sequence). The germline V and J ends were trimmed by 3 bases and 3 bases, with 21 bases remaining between them. CDR3 length: 16 residues. The CDR3: CSAREPRGYLYYEQYF. The CDR3 bases are TGCAGTGCTAGGGAGCCTCGGGGCTACCTTTACTACGAGCAGTACTTC.

This clonotype was observed a handful of times. CDR3 loop: CASSRDRPQHF. CDR3 DNA sequence: TGTGCCAGCAGCCGTGATCGGCCCCAGCATTTT. This chain uses TRBV28 with TRBJ1-5; D is ambiguous. Germline-derived CDR1 and CDR2 are MDHEN and SYDVKM. Trimming stripped 6 bases from V and 9 bases from J, with 9 bases between. The CDR3 length is 11 residues. The entire variable domain, with the rest obtained from reference TRBV28 and TRBJ1-5, is as follows: DVKVTQSSRYLVKRTGEKVFLECVQDMDHENMFWYRQDPGLGLRLIYFSYDVKMKEKGDIPEGYSVSREKKERFSLILESASTNQTSMYLCASSRDRPQHFGDGTRLSIL.

This clonotype appeared many times. The genes are TRBV19 and TRBJ2-1; D gene uncertain. The germline V gene encodes CDR1 LNHDA and CDR2 SQIVND (reference sequence). The germline V and J ends were trimmed by 5 bases and 0 bases, with 8 bases remaining between them. CDR3 length equals 14 residues. The CDR3 DNA reads TGTGCCAGTAGTCGTCGGAGCTCCTACAATGAGCAGTTCTTC. Encoded protein: CASSRRSSYNEQFF.

This clonotype has just a few counts. This chain links TRBV6-5 with TRBJ1-5; D perhaps matches TRBD1 (6 bases). Trimming cost V 5 bases and J 3 bases, with 11 bases left between them. Germline CDR1 and CDR2: MNHEY and SVGAGI. The CDR3 has 14 residues. The CDR3 reads CASSTGQLNQPQHF. The CDR3 coding sequence is TGTGCCAGCAGTACTGGACAGCTCAATCAGCCCCAGCATTTT.

V is TRBV5-1 and J is TRBJ2-1; 7 nucleotides align to TRBD2. This CDR3 region has 16 residues. Germline V gene lookup returns CDR1 SGHRS and CDR2 YFSETQ. With V trimmed by 4 bases and J by 6 bases, 13 bases remained unmatched. CDR3 in DNA: TGCGCCAGCAGCACCCTTTTTGCGGGAGTCGGCAATGAGCAGTTCTTC. This encodes CASSTLFAGVGNEQFF.

J is TRBJ2-1 and V is TRBV29-1; 12 bases agree with TRBD2. The germline CDR1 and CDR2 sequences are SQVTM and ANQGSEA. The trim removed 4 bases at V and 9 bases at J, leaving 7 bases unmatched. The CDR3 has 14 residues. This chain's CDR3 is CSVAFLAGGGEQFF. CDR3 sequence (DNA): TGCAGCGTTGCGTTCCTAGCGGGAGGGGGTGAGCAGTTCTTC.

V is TRBV20-1 and J is TRBJ2-5; D unresolved. Germline V gives CDR1 DFQATT, CDR2 SNEGSKA (reference sequence). V gave up 6 bases and J gave up 5 bases, with 10 bases separating them. This CDR3 has 11 residues. CDR3 residues: CSALSSETQYF. DNA of the CDR3: TGCAGTGCCCTGAGTTCGGAGACCCAGTACTTC.